These 17 T cell receptor beta chains share one sample of origin, sequenced in a study of blood T cells in healthy people across ages. Together with a sample-barcoded 5' primer, a J-beta primer mix was included in a second PCR lasting roughly 6 to 12 cycles. TCRdb fed the 5' RACE reads into MiXCR, producing one record per CDR3 protein. The data hold around 1.7 million distinct CDR3 sequences, with 28% observed a single time. Sequenced material: blood. Receptor source: a woman in her twenties or thirties in good health.

This clonotype was counted between two and nine times. The chain joins TRBV11-2 to TRBJ1-1; D possibly corresponds to TRBD1 (5 bases). The germline CDR1 and CDR2 sequences are SGHAT and FQNNGV. The V end lost 3 bases, the J end lost 5 bases, and 10 bases lay between the germline ends. The CDR3 length is 13 residues. CDR3 region: CASSFSRGTEAFF. The CDR3 DNA is TGTGCCAGCAGCTTTAGTCGGGGGACTGAAGCTTTCTTT.

There are a few counts of this clonotype. V gene TRBV27 combines with J gene TRBJ1-6, with 7 bases fitting TRBD1. V shed 6 bases and J 10 bases; nucleotides not matched to a gene: 9. This CDR3 comprises 14 residues. Germline CDR1 MNHEY, CDR2 SMNVEV (reference sequence). The CDR3: CASRYTGVLSPLHF. CDR3 DNA: TGTGCCAGCAGATACACAGGGGTCTTATCACCCCTCCACTTT.

This sequence joins TRBV6-6 and TRBJ2-7, with D tentatively TRBD1 or TRBD2 (5 bases each). The CDR3 is made up of 17 amino acids. Germline CDR1 reads MNHNY; CDR2 reads SVGAGI (reference sequence). V shed 2 bases and J shed 0 bases, with 17 bases lying between them. CDR3 sequence reads: CASSYPTGRTPSYEQYF. CDR3 bases: TGTGCCAGCAGTTACCCGACGGGGCGGACCCCCTCCTACGAGCAGTACTTC.

There are many counts of this clonotype. The chain links TRBV6-4 to TRBJ2-3, with D tentatively TRBD2 (6 bases). Trimming cost V 3 bases and J 5 bases, with 12 bases left between them. The germline V gene has CDR1 MRHNA and CDR2 SNTAGT. CDR3 size: 14 residues. CDR3: CASSEGGLVDTQYF. The CDR3, as DNA: TGTGCCAGCAGTGAGGGGGGATTGGTAGATACGCAGTATTTT.

This chain joins TRBV11-2 and TRBJ2-1; tentatively, D is TRBD2 (7 bases). Trimming left V 6 bases short and J 10 bases short, with 22 bases between. The CDR3 sequence is 15 residues long. Germline lookup yields CDR1 SGHAT and CDR2 FQNNGV. CDR3 loop: CASSFEGGDGGEQFF. As DNA, the CDR3 is TGTGCCAGCAGTTTTGAGGGGGGGGACGGAGGGGAGCAGTTCTTC.

This clonotype was seen many times. The chain couples TRBV20-1 to TRBJ2-7; maybe TRBD2 (5 bases). With 6 bases removed from V and 6 bases from J, the gap between germline ends came to 12 bases. The germline V gene encodes CDR1 DFQATT and CDR2 SNEGSKA (reference sequence). The CDR3 is 11 residues long. The CDR3 region has the DNA TGCAGTGCCAGCCTCGGGGTCGAGCAGTACTTC. Encoded protein: CSASLGVEQYF.

The genes are TRBV27 and TRBJ1-4, with D possibly matching TRBD1 (6 bases). There are 16 residues in the CDR3. The V gene's germline CDR1 is MNHEY and CDR2 SMNVEV (reference sequence). Trimming shortened V by 4 bases and J by 1 base, and 13 bases separated the two germline ends. The CDR3 region is CASSYGGLITNEKLFF. For the CDR3, the DNA is TGTGCCAGCAGTTATGGGGGGCTTATAACTAATGAAAAACTGTTTTTT.

The chain has TRBV5-1 and TRBJ2-5; TRBD1 aligns across 10 bases. The J segment lost 0 bases and the V segment lost 4 bases, leaving 9 bases of the junction unmatched. CDR3 length: 17 amino acids. Germline-derived CDR1 and CDR2 are SGHRS and YFSETQ. The CDR3 region is CASSRPRDRGNQETQYF. The CDR3, as DNA: TGCGCCAGCAGCCGTCCCCGGGACAGGGGAAACCAAGAGACCCAGTACTTC.

This clonotype was observed a few times. The V call is TRBV3-1, the J call TRBJ2-7; possibly TRBD2 for D (5 bases). V lost 0 bases and J lost 12, with 12 bases in between. Germline assignment: CDR1 LGHDT and CDR2 YNNKEL (reference sequence). The CDR3 is made up of 12 amino acids. The CDR3 here is CASSQESGILYF. Here the CDR3 DNA reads TGTGCCAGCAGCCAAGAGTCGGGGATACTGTACTTC.

This clonotype was seen a few times. V usage is TRBV28 and J usage is TRBJ1-1; D is ambiguous. Germline V lookup: CDR1 MDHEN, CDR2 SYDVKM. V lost 8 bases, J lost 4 bases, and 20 bases lay in between. The CDR3 has 15 residues. The CDR3 DNA follows: TGTGCCAGCGGCGAGGGAAGGGCTTACTCCACTGAAGCTTTCTTT. It codes for CASGEGRAYSTEAFF.

On this clonotype itself: A much larger clone sits a single nucleotide away, making a read error possible. V gene TRBV5-1 combines with J gene TRBJ2-5; TRBD1 might be the D (5 bases). The CDR3 sequence is 14 residues long. Trimming pared 1 base from V and 4 bases from J, leaving 11 bases between. Germline V gene data show CDR1 as SGHRS and CDR2 as YFSETQ. This CDR3 reads CASSLSGNRETQYF. CDR3 bases: TGCGCCAGCAGCTTGTCAGGGAACCGAGAGACCCAGTACTTC. Filled out from reference TRBV5-1 and TRBJ2-5, the complete variable domain reads KAGVTQTPRYLIKTRGQQVTLSCSPISGHRSVSWYQQTPGQGLQFLFEYFSETQRNKGNFPGRFSGRQFSNSRSEMNVSTLELGDSALYLCASSLSGNRETQYFGPGTRLLVL.

This clonotype turned up a few times. V and J are TRBV20-1 and TRBJ2-7, with TRBD2 identical over 9 bases. V lost 4 bases and J lost 5; bases outside the gene matches: 3. The germline CDR1 and CDR2 sequences are DFQATT and SNEGSKA (reference sequence). CDR3 length: 12 amino acids. CDR3 DNA sequence: TGCAGTGCTAATAGCGGGAGCAACGAGCAGTACTTC. Protein: CSANSGSNEQYF.

This chain joins TRBV19 and TRBJ1-1; maybe TRBD1 (5 bases). The germline V gene has CDR1 LNHDA and CDR2 SQIVND (reference sequence). The CDR3 sequence is 13 residues long. Trimming shortened V by 6 bases and J by 3 bases, and 11 bases separated the two germline ends. The CDR3 DNA follows: TGTGCCAGTAGCGACATAGGGGACACTGAAGCTTTCTTT. It codes for CASSDIGDTEAFF.

This clonotype was observed many times. V and J are TRBV7-6 and TRBJ2-5, with D possibly called TRBD1 or TRBD2 (5 bases each). The CDR3 covers 16 residues. Germline V gene sequence: CDR1 SGHVS, CDR2 FNYEAQ. V shed 0 bases and J shed 5 bases, with 16 bases lying between them. CDR3 DNA: TGTGCCAGCAGCTTAGCGAGGATGAGGGGAAAGGAGACCCAGTACTTC. Encoded protein: CASSLARMRGKETQYF.

This chain links TRBV11-2 with TRBJ2-3, with D unclear. V lost 5 bases and J lost 3, with 15 bases in between. The CDR3 spans 15 residues. Germline loops: CDR1 SGHAT, CDR2 FQNNGV. CDR3 region: CASSRRSAFTDTQYF. The CDR3 region has the DNA TGTGCCAGCAGCCGACGGTCGGCGTTTACAGATACGCAGTATTTT.

Only a few counts were recorded for this clonotype. The chain uses TRBV27 and TRBJ2-1, with D tentatively TRBD2 (6 bases). The CDR3 loop spans 14 amino acids. Germline V gene data show CDR1 as MNHEY and CDR2 as SMNVEV (reference sequence). V gave up 11 bases and J gave up 5 bases, with 19 bases separating them. This CDR3 is CASQEGGRNNEQFF. In DNA, the CDR3 is TGTGCCTCCCAAGAGGGAGGCCGGAACAATGAGCAGTTCTTC.

Only a few counts were recorded for this clonotype. The V call is TRBV7-2, the J call TRBJ2-7; D gene unclear. There are 12 residues in the CDR3. In germline, CDR1 is SGHTA, CDR2 FQGNSA. Trimming took off 1 base at V and 5 bases at J, with 6 bases between the two ends. CDR3 sequence (DNA): TGTGCCAGCAGCTTAGGTCTGCACGAGCAGTACTTC. It specifies CASSLGLHEQYF.